The entry that follows covers one T cell receptor (beta chain) sequence. As yet, its antigen is unknown. Data came from immunoSEQ multiplex PCR; TCRdb stores just in-frame clones and leaves some out. Here the sample spans 50,000 to 70,000 clones, roughly 90% being singletons. Patients with a history of autoimmune disease or on systemic immunosuppression were excluded. Researchers took blood at baseline, on cycle 4 day 1, and on cycle 7 day 1. The data were taken from a study of OX40 agonist ivuxolimab in advanced cancers. Study results and limitations: Certain nonresponding patients likewise had low normalized T-cell clonal expansion.

The sequence came from an adult with an advanced solid tumor such as melanoma, head and neck, liver or kidney cancer. The sample in question was CD4+ or CD8+ T cells sorted from blood, obtained in a trial of the OX40 agonist ivuxolimab.

The CDR3 region is CASSYSGSRNEKLFF. The DNA of the CDR3 is TGTGCCAGCAGTTACTCGGGGAGCAGAAATGAAAAACTGTTTTTT. The chain uses TRBV6-5 and TRBJ1-4, with D unclear. The V end was cut by 0 bases, the J end by 5 bases, with 10 bases between. The germline V gene has CDR1 MNHEY and CDR2 SVGAGI. The CDR3 length is 15 residues.